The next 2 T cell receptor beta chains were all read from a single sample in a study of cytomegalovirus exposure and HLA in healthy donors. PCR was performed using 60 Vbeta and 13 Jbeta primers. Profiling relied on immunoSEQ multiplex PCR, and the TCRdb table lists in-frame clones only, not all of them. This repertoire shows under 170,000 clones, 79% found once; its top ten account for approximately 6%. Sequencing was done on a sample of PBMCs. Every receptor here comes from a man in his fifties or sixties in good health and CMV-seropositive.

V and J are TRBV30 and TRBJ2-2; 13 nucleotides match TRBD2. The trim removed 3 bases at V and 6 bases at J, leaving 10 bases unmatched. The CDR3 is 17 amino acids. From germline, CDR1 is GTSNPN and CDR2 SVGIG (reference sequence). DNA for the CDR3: TGTGCCTGGAGCTCCGGACTAGCGGGAGCAGTCGCCGGGGAGCTGTTTTTT. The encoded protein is CAWSSGLAGAVAGELFF.

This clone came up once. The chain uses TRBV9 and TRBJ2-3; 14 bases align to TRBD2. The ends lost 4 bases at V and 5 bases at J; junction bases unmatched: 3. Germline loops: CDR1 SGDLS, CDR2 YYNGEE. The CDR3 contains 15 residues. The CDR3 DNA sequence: TGTGCCAGCAGCTTCGGACTAGCGGGAGGAGATACGCAGTATTTT. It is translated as CASSFGLAGGDTQYF.